The next 21 T cell receptor beta chains were all read from a single sample in a study of response to subunit inactivated influenza vaccine listed by TCRdb under 2018. The method behind the library was RT-PCR. Sequencing instrument: Illumina HiSeq 2500. TCRdb cleaned the public reads at Q25 with fastp, built clones with MiXCR and kept in-frame beta chains. For every CDR3 protein sequence, its rows merge into one entry that carries the most common genes and DNA. Counted in this sample were 560,000 or so distinct CDR3 sequences; about 8% of them appeared once. In total, the top ten clones hold under 15% of the sample. The sample consisted of PBMCs from blood, taken around 25 months after vaccination. These TCRs come from a man between 50 and 75 years old who received an inactivated influenza vaccine. Donor details come from another sample of the same person, matched by shared clones.

V is TRBV7-2 and J is TRBJ1-5; 10 positions match TRBD1. Germline V gives CDR1 SGHTA, CDR2 FQGNSA. V lost 8 bases and J lost 4; bases outside the gene matches: 14. The CDR3 length is 17 residues. The CDR3 spells CASGTSGTGDLNQPQHF. The CDR3 DNA follows: TGTGCCAGCGGCACATCCGGGACAGGGGATTTGAATCAGCCCCAGCATTTT.

This chain links TRBV5-1 with TRBJ2-1; TRBD1 matches 7 bases. CDR3 size: 14 residues. J gave up 4 bases and V 3 bases, and 4 bases lay outside the gene matches. Germline CDR1 SGHRS, CDR2 YFSETQ. The CDR3 DNA sequence: TGCGCCAGCAGCTCAGACAGGGCGTACAATGAGCAGTTCTTC. Protein product: CASSSDRAYNEQFF.

V and J are TRBV7-9 and TRBJ2-1; D gene ambiguous. V was pared by 3 bases and J by 5 bases, with 11 bases between. Germline V CDR1 and CDR2: SEHNR, FQNEAQ (reference sequence). This CDR3 region has 14 residues. The CDR3 sequence is CASSLGIGNNEQFF. CDR3 DNA sequence: TGTGCCAGCAGCTTGGGTATCGGTAACAATGAGCAGTTCTTC.

This clonotype has a handful of counts. The chain employs TRBV29-1 and TRBJ2-7; 7 bases are shared with TRBD1. The CDR3 runs 14 residues. The ends lost 0 bases at V and 2 bases at J; junction bases unmatched: 4. Germline V gene data show CDR1 as SQVTM and CDR2 as ANQGSEA. In DNA form, the CDR3 reads TGCAGCGTTGAAGATAGACAGGGCACCTACGAGCAGTACTTC. As protein: CSVEDRQGTYEQYF.

The chain is built from TRBV27 and TRBJ2-7, with 10 bases matching TRBD2. Trimming cost V 8 bases and J 3 bases; bases outside gene matches: 7. There are 14 residues in the CDR3. Germline V CDR1 and CDR2: MNHEY, SMNVEV (reference sequence). The CDR3 region is CASALAGVGYEQYF. The CDR3, as DNA: TGTGCCAGCGCCCTAGCGGGAGTTGGCTACGAGCAGTACTTC.

This clonotype appeared a few times. The gene calls are TRBV7-8 and TRBJ2-2; 10 bases fit TRBD2. Germline V gives CDR1 SGHVS, CDR2 FQNEAQ. With 4 bases clipped from V and 4 bases from J, the junction kept 3 bases outside the gene matches. The length of the CDR3 is 15 residues. For the CDR3, the DNA is TGTGCCAGCAGCTCGAGCGGGGGGGGCACCGGGGAGCTGTTTTTT. This translates into CASSSSGGGTGELFF.

This clonotype was observed a handful of times. The chain employs TRBV28 and TRBJ2-1; 14 bases are shared with TRBD2. Germline values: CDR1 MDHEN, CDR2 SYDVKM. The trim removed 6 bases at V and 0 bases at J, leaving 13 bases unmatched. CDR3 length: 20 amino acids. CDR3 DNA: TGTGCCAGCAGCCCTTTGGGACTAGCGGGAGAGGGCGGCTCCTACAATGAGCAGTTCTTC. As protein: CASSPLGLAGEGGSYNEQFF.

This chain links TRBV24-1 with TRBJ2-5, with D perhaps TRBD1 (6 bases). Germline V lookup: CDR1 KGHDR, CDR2 SFDVKD. This CDR3 spans 12 amino acids. Trimming removed 9 bases from V and 5 bases from J, with 12 bases in between. CDR3 nucleotides: TGTGCCACCCAGGGGTCCGTTGAGACCCAGTACTTC. It specifies CATQGSVETQYF.

This rearrangement joins TRBV12-3 or TRBV12-4 to TRBJ2-5; no definite D call. The CDR3 is made up of 11 amino acids. V lost 6 bases to trimming and J lost 5 bases, with 7 bases between them. As DNA, the CDR3 is TGTGCCAGCAGACGGTGGGAGACCCAGTACTTC. Residues: CASRRWETQYF.

The sample holds a few counts of this clonotype. This rearrangement joins TRBV25-1 to TRBJ2-7; D perhaps matches TRBD1 (6 bases). CDR1 MGHDK and CDR2 SYGVNS come from the germline V gene. The CDR3 is 16 residues long. The V end lost 2 bases, the J end lost 0 bases, and 14 bases lay between the germline ends. CDR3 nucleotide sequence: TGTGCCAGCAGTGAAGGTCCCAGGGGCATCTCCTACGAGCAGTACTTC. Amino acids: CASSEGPRGISYEQYF.

The sample holds a few counts of this clonotype. The chain employs TRBV5-5 and TRBJ2-3, with no clear D. The V end was cut by 2 bases, the J end by 2 bases, with 6 bases between. Germline loops: CDR1 SGHKS, CDR2 YYEKEE (reference sequence). This CDR3 is built from 13 residues. For the CDR3, the DNA is TGTGCCAGCAGCTTCCAGAACACAGATACGCAGTATTTT. Encoded protein: CASSFQNTDTQYF.

This clonotype was seen many times. The V gene is TRBV5-1, the J gene TRBJ1-1, with D hard to call. The CDR3 is made up of 13 amino acids. Germline lookup yields CDR1 SGHRS and CDR2 YFSETQ. V was cut by 3 bases and J by 5 bases, with 11 bases left in between. This CDR3 reads CASSSHLGTEAFF. The CDR3, as DNA: TGCGCCAGCAGCTCGCATTTAGGAACTGAAGCTTTCTTT.

This clonotype occurred a few times. The V call is TRBV6-5, the J call TRBJ1-2; D gene ambiguous. The V and J ends lost 0 bases and 2 bases respectively, with 7 bases between them. The germline V gene encodes CDR1 MNHEY and CDR2 SVGAGI. The CDR3 totals 14 residues. DNA for the CDR3: TGTGCCAGCAGTTACTCGATTGGGAACTATGGCTACACCTTC. This codes for CASSYSIGNYGYTF.

This sequence joins TRBV3-1 and TRBJ1-6; D is perhaps TRBD1 (5 bases). Per germline, CDR1 LGHDT and CDR2 YNNKEL (reference sequence). Deletions cut 5 bases from V and 9 bases from J, with 11 bases between. This CDR3 comprises 13 residues. CDR3 protein: CASSVWGSSPLHF. The CDR3 DNA is TGTGCCAGCAGCGTGTGGGGGAGTTCACCCCTCCACTTT.

This clonotype was seen repeatedly, ten times or more. The chain couples TRBV5-1 to TRBJ2-1; 11 bases map to TRBD2. V shed 0 bases and J 8 bases; nucleotides not matched to a gene: 4. This CDR3 region has 15 residues. Germline CDR1 and CDR2: SGHRS and YFSETQ. The chain's CDR3 is CASSLGLAGSYEQFF. In nucleotides, the CDR3 is TGCGCCAGCAGCTTGGGACTAGCGGGATCTTATGAGCAGTTCTTC.

This clonotype was recorded many times. The chain employs TRBV18 and TRBJ1-3; TRBD1 is a possible D gene (5 bases). Germline CDR1 is KGHSH and CDR2 is LQKENI. V shed 3 bases and J shed 0 bases, with 9 bases lying between them. CDR3 length: 15 residues. The CDR3 coding sequence is TGTGCCAGCTCACCTTCGGACATCTCTGGAAACACCATATATTTT. It codes for CASSPSDISGNTIYF.

This clonotype occurred a few times. The gene calls are TRBV24-1 and TRBJ2-1, with TRBD2 identical over 9 bases. V lost 3 bases and J lost 9; bases outside the gene matches: 5. Germline assignment: CDR1 KGHDR and CDR2 SFDVKD. The CDR3 is 14 residues long. The CDR3 DNA is TGTGCCACCAGTGATCATGGACTAGCGTTTGAGCAGTTCTTC. It codes for CATSDHGLAFEQFF.

This chain connects TRBV12-3 or TRBV12-4 to TRBJ2-2; tentatively, D is TRBD1 or TRBD2 (5 bases each). V lost 3 bases to trimming and J lost 6 bases, with 17 bases between them. The CDR3 has 16 amino acids. The CDR3 coding sequence is TGTGCCAGCAGTTTCGGGGCCCCGATGATGCCCGGGGAGCTGTTTTTT. It codes for CASSFGAPMMPGELFF.

The chain employs TRBV5-1 and TRBJ1-2; tentatively, D is TRBD1 (5 bases). V was pared by 0 bases and J by 2 bases, with 11 bases between. The CDR3 is made up of 15 amino acids. CDR1 is SGHRS and CDR2 is YFSETQ in the germline V gene. This CDR3 is CASSLEGTYNYGYTF. The CDR3 DNA follows: TGCGCCAGCAGCTTGGAGGGGACCTACAACTATGGCTACACCTTC.

This clonotype was recorded a few times. This chain joins TRBV4-2 and TRBJ2-3; TRBD2 matches 12 bases. The CDR3 covers 21 residues. Germline CDR1 and CDR2: LGHNA and YNFKEQ. J was trimmed by 2 bases and V by 0 bases; bases with no gene match: 15. DNA of the CDR3: TGTGCCAGCAGCCAAGACCTCCCTAGCGGGAGGGCCAACAGACACACAGATACGCAGTATTTT. It yields the protein CASSQDLPSGRANRHTDTQYF.

The gene calls are TRBV4-3 and TRBJ2-1, with 10 positions matching TRBD2. Germline CDR1 and CDR2: LGHNA and YSLEER. The junction had 6 bases not matched to a gene; V was cut back by 0 bases and J by 7 bases. The CDR3 is 16 amino acids. The CDR3 bases are TGCGCCAGCAGCCAAGACCAGCTAGCGGGAGCGAATGAGCAGTTCTTC. Its protein product is CASSQDQLAGANEQFF.